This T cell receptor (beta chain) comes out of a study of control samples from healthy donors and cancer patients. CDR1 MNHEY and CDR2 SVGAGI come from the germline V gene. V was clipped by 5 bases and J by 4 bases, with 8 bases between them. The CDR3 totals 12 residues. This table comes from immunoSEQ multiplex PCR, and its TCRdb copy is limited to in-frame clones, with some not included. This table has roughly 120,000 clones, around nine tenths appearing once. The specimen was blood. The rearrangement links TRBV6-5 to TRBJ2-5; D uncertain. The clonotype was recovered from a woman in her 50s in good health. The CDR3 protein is CASSPSSETQYF. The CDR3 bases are TGTGCCAGCAGTCCCTCGTCAGAGACCCAGTACTTC.